These 29 T cell receptor beta chains originate from one sample sequenced in a study of blood T cell repertoires in COVID-19. Data came from immunoSEQ multiplex PCR; TCRdb stores just in-frame clones and leaves some out. Here the sample spans under 200,000 clones, around 91% being singletons. Source material: PBMCs or T cells enriched from blood (not recorded which). These receptors originate from a woman under 30 who had recovered from COVID-19.

The count of this clone is one. The rearrangement joins TRBV6-4 to TRBJ1-2; TRBD1 matches at 7 bases. The CDR3 contains 13 residues. CDR1 and CDR2 from the germline V gene are MRHNA and SNTAGT. Trimming took 7 bases from V and 1 from J; bases not matched to a gene: 3. CDR3: CASIYRGNYGYTF. The CDR3 nucleotides read TGTGCCAGCATTTACAGGGGTAACTATGGCTACACCTTC.

The chain joins TRBV11-1 to TRBJ2-7; 12 nucleotides agree with TRBD2. Germline V gene data show CDR1 as SGHAT and CDR2 as FQDESV (reference sequence). This CDR3 spans 15 amino acids. With 5 bases clipped from V and 9 bases from J, the junction kept 11 bases outside the gene matches. CDR3 nucleotide sequence: TGTGCCAGCAGCACTGGACTAGCGGGACCCGAGGGGCAGTACTTC. This encodes CASSTGLAGPEGQYF.

This sequence joins TRBV20-1 and TRBJ2-5; D call uncertain. Looked up from germline, CDR1 is DFQATT and CDR2 is SNEGSKA (reference sequence). The CDR3 spans 11 residues. The V end was cut by 3 bases, the J end by 3 bases, with 5 bases between. Written as DNA, the CDR3 is TGCAGTGCTAGTACGGAAGAGACCCAGTACTTC. This sequence encodes CSASTEETQYF.

This clone was seen only once. The chain joins TRBV28 to TRBJ2-1; 10 bases match TRBD2. V dropped 6 bases and J dropped 4; count of bases not matched to a gene: 3. Germline V gene data show CDR1 as MDHEN and CDR2 as SYDVKM. The CDR3 extends over 14 amino acids. The CDR3 DNA reads TGTGCCAGCAGCCGGACTAGCGGATACAATGAGCAGTTCTTC. Amino acids: CASSRTSGYNEQFF.

The chain is built from TRBV7-9 and TRBJ1-3; D gene unclear. The CDR3 runs to 13 residues. CDR1 and CDR2 from the germline V gene are SEHNR and FQNEAQ (reference sequence). V was clipped by 5 bases and J by 9 bases, with 14 bases between them. CDR3 sequence: CASSPLSPSTIYF. The CDR3 DNA is TGTGCCAGCAGCCCCCTGAGTCCTAGCACCATATATTTT.

Concerning this clone: One end of the junction is discordant with germline, which a read error may explain. This chain uses TRBV3-1 (or the pseudogene TRBV3-2) with TRBJ1-4; a possible D gene is TRBD1 (5 bases). The length of the CDR3 is 16 residues. Germline CDR1 reads LGHDT; CDR2 reads YNNKEL (reference sequence). The CDR3 coding sequence is TGTGCCAGCAGCCAAGATCCCGGGGGAACTTATGAAAAACTGTTTTTT. It is translated as CASSQDPGGTYEKLFF.

The V gene is TRBV2, the J gene TRBJ2-7; D gene uncertain. CDR1 and CDR2 (germline): SNHLY, FYNNEI. This CDR3 is built from 13 residues. The V end was cut by 6 bases, the J end by 4 bases, with 13 bases between. CDR3 DNA sequence: TGTGCCAGCAGCCCGCCGCCCACTTACGAGCAGTACTTC. This translates into CASSPPPTYEQYF.

This clone was detected only once. The chain is built from TRBV7-3 and TRBJ1-1, with TRBD1 matching over 7 bases. The V gene end was trimmed by 2 bases and the J gene end by 5 bases; junction bases not matched to a gene: 11. Germline CDR1 reads SGHTA; CDR2 reads FQGTGA. This CDR3 region has 16 residues. The CDR3 loop is CASSLFPGGIGTEAFF. The CDR3, as DNA: TGTGCCAGCAGCTTATTCCCAGGGGGGATCGGGACTGAAGCTTTCTTT.

The V and J genes are TRBV19 and TRBJ2-7; 9 bases fit TRBD1. This CDR3 contains 14 residues. V was pared by 1 base and J by 5 bases, with 3 bases of the junction left unmatched. Germline V gene lookup returns CDR1 LNHDA and CDR2 SQIVND (reference sequence). The CDR3 reads CASSIGDRAHEQYF. The CDR3 DNA reads TGTGCCAGTAGTATAGGGGACAGGGCCCACGAGCAGTACTTC.

V and J are TRBV19 and TRBJ1-2, with 7 nucleotides matching TRBD1. In germline, CDR1 is LNHDA, CDR2 SQIVND (reference sequence). The CDR3 contains 12 residues. J gave up 4 bases and V 4 bases, and 0 bases lay outside the gene matches. CDR3 sequence: CASSRTGYGYTF. The CDR3, as DNA: TGTGCCAGTAGTAGGACAGGCTATGGCTACACCTTC. The variable domain in full, completed from reference TRBV19 and TRBJ1-2, reads DGGITQSPKYLFRKEGQNVTLSCEQNLNHDAMYWYRQDPGQGLRLIYYSQIVNDFQKGDIAEGYSVSREKKESFPLTVTSAQKNPTAFYLCASSRTGYGYTFGSGTRLTVV.

This sequence joins TRBV2 and TRBJ2-7; TRBD2 aligns across 7 bases. The CDR3 sequence is 13 residues long. CDR1 and CDR2 from the germline V gene are SNHLY and FYNNEI. V shed 6 bases, J shed 0 bases, and the junction held 2 bases outside the gene matches. The CDR3 sequence: CASRGGYSYEQYF. The CDR3 DNA reads TGTGCCAGCAGGGGGGGGTACTCCTACGAGCAGTACTTC.

The chain combines TRBV7-3 with TRBJ2-1; weak D call: TRBD2 (6 bases). Trimming took 3 bases from V and 9 from J, leaving 18 bases between them. The CDR3 totals 15 residues. Germline CDR1 is SGHTA and CDR2 is FQGTGA. CDR3: CASSLPRDFGGEQFF. The CDR3 DNA is TGTGCCAGCAGCTTGCCCCGGGACTTTGGGGGTGAGCAGTTCTTC.

This rearrangement joins TRBV28 to TRBJ1-1; 11 bases map to TRBD1. Germline V CDR1 and CDR2: MDHEN, SYDVKM. V shed 8 bases and J 10 bases; nucleotides not matched to a gene: 0. The CDR3 contains 10 residues. The CDR3 region has the DNA TGTGCCAGCGGACAGGGGGCAGCTTTCTTT. This codes for CASGQGAAFF.

The chain uses TRBV5-4 and TRBJ2-3; 10 nucleotides align to TRBD2. Germline values: CDR1 SGHNT, CDR2 YYREEE (reference sequence). CDR3 size: 15 residues. The V gene end was trimmed by 2 bases and the J gene end by 5 bases; junction bases not matched to a gene: 5. CDR3 DNA: TGTGCCAGCAGCTTAGCGGGAGGGCCTGAAGATACGCAGTATTTT. It encodes CASSLAGGPEDTQYF.

The chain employs TRBV9 and TRBJ2-1, with 8 bases matching TRBD2. V trimming: 7 bases; J trimming: 3 bases; junction bases outside the gene matches: 15. Germline V gene data show CDR1 as SGDLS and CDR2 as YYNGEE. CDR3 length: 17 amino acids. The CDR3 nucleotides read TGTGCCAGCTCTCTAGAAGGGAGCGGGAGTGTCTACAATGAGCAGTTCTTC. This translates into CASSLEGSGSVYNEQFF.

The chain couples TRBV28 to TRBJ2-7; possibly TRBD1 for D (6 bases). CDR1 MDHEN and CDR2 SYDVKM come from the germline V gene. This CDR3 has 17 amino acids. Trimming cost V 5 bases and J 2 bases, with 22 bases left between them. The CDR3 protein is CASSTNKQGGGPYEQYF. Written as DNA, the CDR3 is TGTGCCAGCAGTACAAACAAACAGGGTGGTGGACCCTACGAGCAGTACTTC. The variable domain in full, completed from reference TRBV28 and TRBJ2-7, reads DVKVTQSSRYLVKRTGEKVFLECVQDMDHENMFWYRQDPGLGLRLIYFSYDVKMKEKGDIPEGYSVSREKKERFSLILESASTNQTSMYLCASSTNKQGGGPYEQYFGPGTRLTVT.

This chain links TRBV20-1 with TRBJ1-2; D uncertain. Trimming left V 4 bases short and J 7 bases short, with 10 bases between. The CDR3 is 11 amino acids. Germline V gives CDR1 DFQATT, CDR2 SNEGSKA (reference sequence). The CDR3 region is CSANLPGGYTF. The CDR3 nucleotides are TGCAGTGCTAACCTCCCAGGTGGCTACACCTTC.

The chain couples TRBV5-8 to TRBJ1-4; a possible D gene is TRBD1 (6 bases). V was cut by 1 base and J by 5 bases, with 15 bases left in between. CDR1 is SGHTS and CDR2 is YDEGEE in the germline V gene. This CDR3 is 16 amino acids long. The CDR3 DNA follows: TGTGCCAGCAGCTTGTGGACAGCCGGGGAAAATGAAAAACTGTTTTTT. Translating gives CASSLWTAGENEKLFF.

The rearrangement joins TRBV6-7 to TRBJ1-5; maybe TRBD1 (6 bases). Being an ORF, TRBV6-7 has a function that is uncertain. V shed 2 bases and J shed 4 bases, with 18 bases lying between them. The CDR3 totals 17 residues. CDR3 DNA sequence: TGTGCCAGCAGTTACGTCGATAACAGGGAAGGAAATCAGCCCCAGCATTTT. Protein sequence: CASSYVDNREGNQPQHF.

The chain is built from TRBV7-2 and TRBJ1-4; D is undetermined. Trimming removed 2 bases at V and 5 bases at J, with 18 bases between. From germline, CDR1 is SGHTA and CDR2 FQGNSA. This CDR3 is built from 17 residues. The DNA for the CDR3 is TGTGCCAGCAGCTTACGAGTTCCGCTGCTTCGCAATGAAAAACTGTTTTTT. This translates into CASSLRVPLLRNEKLFF.

V is TRBV10-3 and J is TRBJ2-2; 8 bases agree with TRBD2. CDR3 length: 16 amino acids. With V trimmed by 5 bases and J by 5 bases, 10 bases remained unmatched. The germline V gene encodes CDR1 ENHRY and CDR2 SYGVKD. The CDR3 protein is CAISPSGGEGTGELFF. CDR3 bases: TGTGCCATCAGTCCCTCCGGGGGGGAGGGGACCGGGGAGCTGTTTTTT.

As for this clone: The junction and the germline gene differ at one end; a read error may be behind it. The chain links TRBV7-2 to TRBJ1-2; 7 nucleotides align to TRBD1. The CDR3 loop spans 11 amino acids. The V gene's germline CDR1 is SGHTA and CDR2 FQGNSA. The CDR3 DNA follows: TGTGCCAGCAGCCCAGGGACAGCGCCTTCCTTC. Translated: CASSPGTAPSF.

This chain uses TRBV27 with TRBJ2-1; perhaps TRBD2 as D (6 bases). The CDR3 extends over 12 amino acids. The germline gives CDR1 MNHEY, CDR2 SMNVEV (reference sequence). V was pared by 6 bases and J by 6 bases, with 9 bases between. The DNA of the CDR3 is TGTGCCAGCAGGGTCGGGGGCAATGAGCAGTTCTTC. This gives the protein CASRVGGNEQFF.

This clone occurred once. CDR3 in DNA: TGCGCCAGCAGCGTGGGACTAGCTTCAGATACGCAGTATTTT. This encodes CASSVGLASDTQYF. The chain has TRBV5-1 and TRBJ2-3; TRBD2 matches 9 bases. This CDR3 spans 14 amino acids. Germline trimming cut 4 bases from V and 4 bases from J; bases unmatched to any gene: 4. The germline V gene encodes CDR1 SGHRS and CDR2 YFSETQ.

The chain has TRBV28 and TRBJ2-7; no reliable D call. The V end lost 3 bases, the J end lost 2 bases, and 11 bases lay between the germline ends. This CDR3 region has 14 residues. Germline-derived CDR1 and CDR2 are MDHEN and SYDVKM. The CDR3: CASSLGDLTYEQYF. CDR3 sequence (DNA): TGTGCCAGCAGTTTGGGTGACTTGACCTACGAGCAGTACTTC.

V and J are TRBV6-6 and TRBJ1-5, with D perhaps matching TRBD1 (6 bases). This CDR3 has 16 residues. The germline gives CDR1 MNHNY, CDR2 SVGAGI (reference sequence). The V gene lost 3 bases and the J gene lost 0 bases, with 12 bases spanning the gap. CDR3 DNA: TGTGCCAGCAGTTATGGCACAGGGACTAGCAATCAGCCCCAGCATTTT. It translates to CASSYGTGTSNQPQHF.

The chain combines TRBV11-2 with TRBJ1-2; 9 bases line up with TRBD1. From germline, CDR1 is SGHAT and CDR2 FQNNGV. The CDR3 has 15 residues. Losses at the gene ends were 8 bases for V and 2 bases for J; bases not matched to a gene: 9. CDR3 nucleotides: TGTGCCAGCCGATCTCACAGGGGGCGGAACTATGGCTACACCTTC. It encodes CASRSHRGRNYGYTF.

The genes are TRBV2 and TRBJ2-7, with TRBD2 identical over 7 bases. CDR3 size: 14 residues. CDR1 and CDR2 from the germline V gene are SNHLY and FYNNEI. After removal of 4 bases from V and 0 bases from J, the junction contained 3 bases not matched to a gene. Here the CDR3 reads CASSVGTNSYEQYF. Written as DNA, the CDR3 is TGTGCCAGCAGTGTAGGGACTAACTCCTACGAGCAGTACTTC.

The rearrangement joins TRBV11-2 to TRBJ2-3; possible D gene TRBD1, 6 bases. The CDR3 length is 17 residues. Germline lookup yields CDR1 SGHAT and CDR2 FQNNGV. Between the trimmed V and J ends, which lost 1 base and 4 bases, there was a span of 18 bases. The CDR3 coding sequence is TGTGCCAGCAGCTTAGGAAGCAGGGGACAAGTACCAGATACGCAGTATTTT. As protein: CASSLGSRGQVPDTQYF.